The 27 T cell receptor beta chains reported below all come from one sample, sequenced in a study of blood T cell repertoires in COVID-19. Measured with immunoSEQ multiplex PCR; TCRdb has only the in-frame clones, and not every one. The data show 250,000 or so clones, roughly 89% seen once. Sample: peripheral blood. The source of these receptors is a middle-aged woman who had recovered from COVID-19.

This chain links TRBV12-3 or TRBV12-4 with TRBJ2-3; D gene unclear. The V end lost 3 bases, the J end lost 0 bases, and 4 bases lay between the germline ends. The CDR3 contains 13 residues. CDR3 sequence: CASSFLSTDTQYF. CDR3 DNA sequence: TGTGCCAGCAGTTTTCTTAGCACAGATACGCAGTATTTT.

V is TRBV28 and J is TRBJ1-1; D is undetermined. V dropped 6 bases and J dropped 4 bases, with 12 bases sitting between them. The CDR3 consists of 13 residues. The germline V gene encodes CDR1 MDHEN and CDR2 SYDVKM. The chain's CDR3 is CASRVHRGTEAFF. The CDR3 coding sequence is TGTGCCAGCAGGGTCCACCGGGGCACTGAAGCTTTCTTT.

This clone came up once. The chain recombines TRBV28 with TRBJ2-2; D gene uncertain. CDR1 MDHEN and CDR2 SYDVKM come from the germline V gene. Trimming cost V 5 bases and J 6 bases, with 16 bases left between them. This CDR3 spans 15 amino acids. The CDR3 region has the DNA TGTGCCAGCAGTCCCCCGGGTCCCGAGGCCGGGGAGCTGTTTTTT. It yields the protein CASSPPGPEAGELFF.

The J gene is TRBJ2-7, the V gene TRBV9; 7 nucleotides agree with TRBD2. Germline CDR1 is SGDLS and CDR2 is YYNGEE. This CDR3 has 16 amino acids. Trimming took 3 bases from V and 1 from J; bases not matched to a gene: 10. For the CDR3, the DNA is TGTGCCAGCAGCGCGGGAGGCAGGGTCGGTTCCTACGAGCAGTACTTC. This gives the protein CASSAGGRVGSYEQYF.

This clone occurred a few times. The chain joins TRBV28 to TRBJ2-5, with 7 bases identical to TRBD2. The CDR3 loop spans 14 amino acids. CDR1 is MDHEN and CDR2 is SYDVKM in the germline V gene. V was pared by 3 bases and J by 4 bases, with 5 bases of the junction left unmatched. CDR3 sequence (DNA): TGTGCCAGCAGTTTGGATGGGACTACAGAGACCCAGTACTTC. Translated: CASSLDGTTETQYF.

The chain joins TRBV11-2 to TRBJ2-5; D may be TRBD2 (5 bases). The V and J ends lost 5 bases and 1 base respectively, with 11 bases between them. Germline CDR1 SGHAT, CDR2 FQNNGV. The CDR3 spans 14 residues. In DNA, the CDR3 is TGTGCCAGCAGCCCCCGGACTGCCCAAGAGACCCAGTACTTC. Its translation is CASSPRTAQETQYF.

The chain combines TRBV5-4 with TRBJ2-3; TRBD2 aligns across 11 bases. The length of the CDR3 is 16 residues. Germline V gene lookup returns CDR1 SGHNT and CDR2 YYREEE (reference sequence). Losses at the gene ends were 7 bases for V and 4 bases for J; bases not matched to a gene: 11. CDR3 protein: CASDSSGGLTADTQYF. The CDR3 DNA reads TGTGCCAGCGACTCTAGCGGGGGGCTAACGGCAGATACGCAGTATTTT.

In nucleotides, the CDR3 is TGTGCCAGCAGTTACGCGGGGTCCTACGAGCAGTACGTC. It yields the protein CASSYAGSYEQYV. The gene calls are TRBV6-5 and TRBJ2-7, with D maybe TRBD2 (6 bases). Germline lookup yields CDR1 MNHEY and CDR2 SVGAGI. V was clipped by 2 bases and J by 1 base, with 6 bases between them. This CDR3 is 13 amino acids long.

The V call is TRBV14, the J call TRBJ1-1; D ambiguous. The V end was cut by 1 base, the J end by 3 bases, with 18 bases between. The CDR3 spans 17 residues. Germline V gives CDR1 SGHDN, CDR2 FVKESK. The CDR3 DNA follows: TGTGCCAGCAGCCAAGTACGAGGTGGATTAGTGGACACTGAAGCTTTCTTT. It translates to CASSQVRGGLVDTEAFF.

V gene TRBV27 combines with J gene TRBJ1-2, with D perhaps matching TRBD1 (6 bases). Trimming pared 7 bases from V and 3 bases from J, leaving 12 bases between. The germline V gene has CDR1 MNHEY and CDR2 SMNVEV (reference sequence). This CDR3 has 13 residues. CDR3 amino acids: CASKRTDHYGYTF. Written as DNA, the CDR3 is TGTGCCAGCAAACGGACAGACCACTATGGCTACACCTTC.

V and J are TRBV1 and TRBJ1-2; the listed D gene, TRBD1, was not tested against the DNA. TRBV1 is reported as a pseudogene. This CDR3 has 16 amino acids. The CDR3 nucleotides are TGCACCAGCAGCCATCGACCGGACAGGGCCAGCTATGGCTACACCTTC. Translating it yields CTSSHRPDRASYGYTF.

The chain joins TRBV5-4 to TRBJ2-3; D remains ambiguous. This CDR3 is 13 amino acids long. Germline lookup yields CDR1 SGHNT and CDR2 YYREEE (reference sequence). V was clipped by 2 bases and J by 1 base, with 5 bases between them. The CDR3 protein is CASSLGGTDTQYF. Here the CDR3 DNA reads TGTGCCAGCAGCTTAGGAGGCACAGATACGCAGTATTTT. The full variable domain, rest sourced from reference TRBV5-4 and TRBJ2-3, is ETGVTQSPTHLIKTRGQQVTLRCSSQSGHNTVSWYQQALGQGPQFIFQYYREEENGRGNFPPRFSGLQFPNYSSELNVNALELDDSALYLCASSLGGTDTQYFGPGTRLTVL.

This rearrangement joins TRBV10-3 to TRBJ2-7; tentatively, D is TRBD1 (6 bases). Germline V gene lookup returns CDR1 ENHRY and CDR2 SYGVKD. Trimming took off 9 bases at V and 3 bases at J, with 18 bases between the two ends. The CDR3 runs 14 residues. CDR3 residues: CAITSKGVNYEQYF. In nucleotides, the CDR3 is TGTGCCATAACAAGCAAGGGGGTGAACTACGAGCAGTACTTC.

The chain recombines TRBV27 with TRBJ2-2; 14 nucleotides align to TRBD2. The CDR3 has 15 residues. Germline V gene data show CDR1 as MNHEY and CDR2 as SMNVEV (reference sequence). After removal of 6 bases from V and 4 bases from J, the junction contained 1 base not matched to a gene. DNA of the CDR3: TGTGCCAGCAGGACTAGCGGGGGGGGCACCGGGGAGCTGTTTTTT. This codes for CASRTSGGGTGELFF.

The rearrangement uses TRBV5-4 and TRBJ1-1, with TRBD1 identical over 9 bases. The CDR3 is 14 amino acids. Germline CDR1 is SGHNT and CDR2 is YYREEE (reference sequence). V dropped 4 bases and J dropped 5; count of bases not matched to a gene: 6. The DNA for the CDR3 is TGTGCCAGCAGCCCTACAGGGGGCGGGACTGAAGCTTTCTTT. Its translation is CASSPTGGGTEAFF. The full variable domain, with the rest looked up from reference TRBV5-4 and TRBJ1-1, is ETGVTQSPTHLIKTRGQQVTLRCSSQSGHNTVSWYQQALGQGPQFIFQYYREEENGRGNFPPRFSGLQFPNYSSELNVNALELDDSALYLCASSPTGGGTEAFFGQGTRLTVV.

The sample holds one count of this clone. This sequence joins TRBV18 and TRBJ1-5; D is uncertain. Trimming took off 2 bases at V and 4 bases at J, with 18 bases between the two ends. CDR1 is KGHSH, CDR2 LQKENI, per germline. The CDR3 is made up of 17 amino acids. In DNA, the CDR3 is TGTGCCAGCTCACCATTCGAGATTACTACGGGGAATCAGCCCCAGCATTTT. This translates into CASSPFEITTGNQPQHF.

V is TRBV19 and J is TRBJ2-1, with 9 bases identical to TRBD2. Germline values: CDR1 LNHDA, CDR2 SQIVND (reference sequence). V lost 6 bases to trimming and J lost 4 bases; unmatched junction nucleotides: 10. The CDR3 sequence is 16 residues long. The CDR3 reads CASSRLAANVYNEQFF. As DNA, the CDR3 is TGTGCCAGTAGCAGACTAGCGGCGAATGTTTACAATGAGCAGTTCTTC.

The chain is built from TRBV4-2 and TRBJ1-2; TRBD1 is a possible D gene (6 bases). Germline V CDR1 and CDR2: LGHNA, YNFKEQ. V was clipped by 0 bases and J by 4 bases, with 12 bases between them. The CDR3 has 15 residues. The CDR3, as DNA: TGTGCCAGCAGCCAAGAGACAGGCGGGGGCTATGGCTACACCTTC. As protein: CASSQETGGGYGYTF.

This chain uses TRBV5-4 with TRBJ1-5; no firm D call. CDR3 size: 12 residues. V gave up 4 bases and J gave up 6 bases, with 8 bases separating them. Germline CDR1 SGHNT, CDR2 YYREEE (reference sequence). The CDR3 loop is CASSRASQPQHF. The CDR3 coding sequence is TGTGCCAGCAGCCGAGCAAGTCAGCCCCAGCATTTT.

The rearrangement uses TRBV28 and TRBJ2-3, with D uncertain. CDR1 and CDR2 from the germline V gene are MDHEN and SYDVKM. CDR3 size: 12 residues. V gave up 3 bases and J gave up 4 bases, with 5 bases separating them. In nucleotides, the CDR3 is TGTGCCAGCAGTTTTCAGTCAGATACGCAGTATTTT. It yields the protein CASSFQSDTQYF. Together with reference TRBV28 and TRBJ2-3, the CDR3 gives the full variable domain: DVKVTQSSRYLVKRTGEKVFLECVQDMDHENMFWYRQDPGLGLRLIYFSYDVKMKEKGDIPEGYSVSREKKERFSLILESASTNQTSMYLCASSFQSDTQYFGPGTRLTVL.

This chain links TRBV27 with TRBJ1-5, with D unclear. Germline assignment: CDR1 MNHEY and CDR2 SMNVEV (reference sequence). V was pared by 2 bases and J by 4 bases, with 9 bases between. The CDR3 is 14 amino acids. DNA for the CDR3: TGTGCCAGCAGTTTACTGAGTTCAAATCAGCCCCAGCATTTT. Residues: CASSLLSSNQPQHF.

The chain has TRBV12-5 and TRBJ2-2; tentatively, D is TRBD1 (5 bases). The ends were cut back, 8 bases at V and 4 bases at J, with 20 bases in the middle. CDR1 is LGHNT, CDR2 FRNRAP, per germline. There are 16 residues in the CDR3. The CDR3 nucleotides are TGTGCTAGTCTAAATTCCCGAAACAGGTTCACCGGGGAGCTGTTTTTT. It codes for CASLNSRNRFTGELFF. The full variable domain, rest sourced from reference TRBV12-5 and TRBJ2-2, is DARVTQTPRHKVTEMGQEVTMRCQPILGHNTVFWYRQTMMQGLELLAYFRNRAPLDDSGMPKDRFSAEMPDATLATLKIQPSEPRDSAVYFCASLNSRNRFTGELFFGEGSRLTVL.

CDR3 in amino acids: CASSQDIHGSTNEKLFF. The CDR3 bases are TGTGCCAGCAGCCAAGACATCCACGGGTCAACTAATGAAAAACTGTTTTTT. V usage is TRBV3-1 (or the pseudogene TRBV3-2) and J usage is TRBJ1-4; D not certain. The CDR3 has 17 residues. Trimming took off 0 bases at V and 0 bases at J, with 11 bases between the two ends. CDR1 LGHDT and CDR2 YNNKEL come from the germline V gene (reference sequence).

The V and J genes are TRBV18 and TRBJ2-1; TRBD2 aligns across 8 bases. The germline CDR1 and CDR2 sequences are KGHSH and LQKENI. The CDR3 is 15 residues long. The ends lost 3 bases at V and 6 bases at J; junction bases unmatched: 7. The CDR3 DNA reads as TGTGCCAGCTCACCCCCGGGGGGGGGCCTCAATGAGCAGTTCTTC. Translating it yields CASSPPGGGLNEQFF. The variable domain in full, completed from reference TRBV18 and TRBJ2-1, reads NAGVMQNPRHLVRRRGQEARLRCSPMKGHSHVYWYRQLPEEGLKFMVYLQKENIIDESGMPKERFSAEFPKEGPSILRIQQVVRGDSAAYFCASSPPGGGLNEQFFGPGTRLTVL.

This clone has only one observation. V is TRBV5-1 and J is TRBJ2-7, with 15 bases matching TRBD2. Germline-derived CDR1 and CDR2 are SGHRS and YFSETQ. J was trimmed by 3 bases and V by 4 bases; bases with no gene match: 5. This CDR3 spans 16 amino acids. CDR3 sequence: CASSRGLAGGVYEQYV. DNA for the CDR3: TGCGCCAGCAGCCGGGGACTAGCGGGAGGAGTCTACGAGCAGTACGTC.

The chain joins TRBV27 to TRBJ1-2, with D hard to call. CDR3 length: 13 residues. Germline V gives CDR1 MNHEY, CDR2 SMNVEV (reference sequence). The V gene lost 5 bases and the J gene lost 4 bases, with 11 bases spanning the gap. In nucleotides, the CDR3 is TGTGCCAGCAGTCCGACGGGGTCCTATGGCTACACCTTC. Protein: CASSPTGSYGYTF.

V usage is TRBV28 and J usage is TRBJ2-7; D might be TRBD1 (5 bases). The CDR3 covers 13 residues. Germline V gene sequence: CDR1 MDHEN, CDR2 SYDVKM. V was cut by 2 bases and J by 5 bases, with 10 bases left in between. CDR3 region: CASSLPGINEQYF. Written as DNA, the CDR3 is TGTGCCAGCAGTTTACCAGGGATCAACGAGCAGTACTTC.